The present T cell receptor beta chain was sequenced within a study of Ad26.COV2.S vaccination and SARS-CoV-2 variants. Overall study results and limits: Recipients given vaccine exceeded placebo recipients in spike-specific TCR breadth.

As concerns this clone: Its matching antigen is unknown.

The germline gives CDR1 MDHEN, CDR2 SYDVKM. Deletions cut 6 bases from V and 7 bases from J, with 10 bases between. CDR3 length: 13 residues. Only in-frame clones appear in the TCRdb table, and some are missing; sequencing was by immunoSEQ multiplex PCR. The data show roughly 92,000 clones, with roughly 85% seen just once and about a sixth held by the top ten. The sequencing here drew on peripheral blood, taken after recovery from COVID-19. This chain uses TRBV28 with TRBJ1-6; D is possibly TRBD1 (6 bases). This receptor was obtained from a human donor who had recovered from COVID-19. The CDR3 loop reads CASSPDRNSPLHF. The CDR3 DNA sequence: TGTGCCAGCAGCCCGGACAGAAATTCACCCCTCCACTTT. Full variable domain (missing parts from reference TRBV28 and TRBJ1-6): DVKVTQSSRYLVKRTGEKVFLECVQDMDHENMFWYRQDPGLGLRLIYFSYDVKMKEKGDIPEGYSVSREKKERFSLILESASTNQTSMYLCASSPDRNSPLHFGNGTRLTVT.